Presented here are 9 T cell receptor beta chains from one specimen sequenced in a study of response to subunit inactivated influenza vaccine (dated 2018 in TCRdb). To prepare the library, RT-PCR was applied. Sequencing relied on an Illumina HiSeq 2500. The public reads were run again by TCRdb, first through fastp at Q25 and then through MiXCR, and only productive beta chains were kept. Under each unique CDR3 protein, matching rows form one entry showing the most common genes and DNA. Counted in this sample were 750,000 to 850,000 distinct CDR3 sequences; less than 20% of them appeared once. Roughly a tenth of the sample comes from the top ten. Sequencing used PBMCs from blood, obtained roughly 5 days after vaccination. These TCRs come from a man aged 45-60 years who received an inactivated influenza vaccine. Donor details come from another sample of the same person, matched by shared clones.

This clonotype was seen a handful of times. The chain uses TRBV4-2 and TRBJ2-6, with no clear D. The CDR3 is 16 amino acids. The germline V gene has CDR1 LGHNA and CDR2 YNFKEQ. Trimming shortened V by 3 bases and J by 1 base, and 10 bases separated the two germline ends. CDR3 DNA sequence: TGTGCCAGCAGCCAGGAAGGTTATTCTGGGGCCAACGTCCTGACTTTC. Its translation is CASSQEGYSGANVLTF.

This chain uses TRBV10-1 with TRBJ2-1, with 9 bases matching TRBD2. The V gene's germline CDR1 is WNHNN and CDR2 SYGVQD (reference sequence). Unmatched junction bases numbered 9, after V lost 6 bases and J lost 6 bases. The CDR3 length is 15 residues. This CDR3 reads CASSDLAGAPNEQFF. CDR3 in DNA: TGCGCCAGCAGCGACTTAGCGGGGGCTCCCAATGAGCAGTTCTTC.

This clonotype has just one count. The chain links TRBV7-9 to TRBJ2-5; the match to TRBD2 covers 7 bases. J lost 5 bases, V lost 0 bases, and 6 bases had no gene match. The CDR3 consists of 15 residues. Looked up from germline, CDR1 is SEHNR and CDR2 is FQNEAQ (reference sequence). CDR3 sequence: CASSLAGGRSETQYF. In DNA, the CDR3 is TGTGCCAGCAGCTTAGCGGGAGGGCGTTCCGAGACCCAGTACTTC.

The rearrangement uses TRBV5-5 and TRBJ2-1, with D uncertain. CDR3 length: 15 amino acids. Trimming took 1 base from V and 9 from J, leaving 17 bases between them. The germline V gene encodes CDR1 SGHKS and CDR2 YYEKEE (reference sequence). The CDR3 DNA sequence: TGTGCCAGCAGCTTGACCGGCTCTGAAGTTGTTGAGCAGTTCTTC. Translated, it gives CASSLTGSEVVEQFF.

The chain links TRBV6-1 to TRBJ2-3, with D hard to call. Germline V gives CDR1 MNHNS, CDR2 SASEGT. The V end was cut by 3 bases, the J end by 6 bases, with 7 bases between. The CDR3 runs 12 residues. The CDR3 spells CASSDIVDTQYF. CDR3 nucleotide sequence: TGTGCCAGCAGTGATATCGTCGATACGCAGTATTTT.

This chain joins TRBV6-1 and TRBJ1-5; 8 nucleotides line up with TRBD1. Germline V gene data show CDR1 as MNHNS and CDR2 as SASEGT. The CDR3 consists of 15 residues. After removal of 6 bases from V and 1 base from J, the junction contained 5 bases not matched to a gene. The CDR3 DNA follows: TGTGCCAGCAGCACGGACAGGGCAAGCAATCAGCCCCAGCATTTT. Translation gives CASSTDRASNQPQHF.

In its sample, this clonotype was seen many times. The chain couples TRBV7-2 to TRBJ1-5; TRBD1 might be the D (5 bases). CDR3 size: 14 residues. Trimming removed 4 bases from V and 0 bases from J, with 7 bases in between. Germline V CDR1 and CDR2: SGHTA, FQGNSA. CDR3 DNA sequence: TGTGCCAGCAGCTGGGACGGTAGCAATCAGCCCCAGCATTTT. It encodes CASSWDGSNQPQHF.

This clonotype occurred many times. This sequence joins TRBV4-2 and TRBJ2-1, with 7 nucleotides matching TRBD2. The V segment lost 2 bases and the J segment 8 bases; nucleotides outside the gene matches: 9. CDR1 is LGHNA and CDR2 is YNFKEQ in the germline V gene. The CDR3 has 15 residues. The CDR3 DNA is TGTGCCAGCAGCCAAAGGGAGGGTCCCTTAGATGAGCAGTTCTTC. This gives the protein CASSQREGPLDEQFF.

This chain uses TRBV6-2 or TRBV6-3 with TRBJ2-7; D possibly matches TRBD1 or TRBD2 (5 bases each). The ends were cut back, 7 bases at V and 7 bases at J, with 23 bases in the middle. This CDR3 is 15 amino acids long. CDR1 and CDR2 from the germline V gene are MNHEY and SVGEGT. The CDR3 DNA follows: TGTGCCAGCACCCCTCCCGGGACGGCCGTGGGGGAGCAGTACTTC. Translated: CASTPPGTAVGEQYF.